The entry below describes one T cell receptor (beta chain). As yet, its antigen is unknown. This sample is drawn from a study of cytomegalovirus exposure and HLA in healthy donors. Vbeta (60) and Jbeta (13) primers were used in the PCR. Sequencing was performed with immunoSEQ multiplex PCR; in TCRdb, only in-frame clones are kept and a portion is missing. The table lists about 98,000 clones, around 75% of them singletons. Germline V lookup: CDR1 LGHNA, CDR2 YNFKEQ. Unmatched junction bases numbered 6, after V lost 0 bases and J lost 7 bases. The CDR3 runs to 15 residues. Notes on the study in general: In vitro experiments confirmed that three CMV-associated chains were specific for CMV antigens. Later analysis indicated greater clonal expansion among HLA-associated TCR beta chains than among equally common other chains. The authors listed 150 to 200 TCR beta chains as cytomegalovirus-associated.

The rearrangement uses TRBV4-2 and TRBJ1-5; 7 nucleotides agree with TRBD1. Source material: PBMCs. The TCR was taken from a young man in good health and CMV-seropositive. The CDR3: CASSQDQGGAQPQHF. The CDR3 DNA reads TGTGCCAGCAGCCAAGATCAAGGGGGCGCCCAGCCCCAGCATTTT.